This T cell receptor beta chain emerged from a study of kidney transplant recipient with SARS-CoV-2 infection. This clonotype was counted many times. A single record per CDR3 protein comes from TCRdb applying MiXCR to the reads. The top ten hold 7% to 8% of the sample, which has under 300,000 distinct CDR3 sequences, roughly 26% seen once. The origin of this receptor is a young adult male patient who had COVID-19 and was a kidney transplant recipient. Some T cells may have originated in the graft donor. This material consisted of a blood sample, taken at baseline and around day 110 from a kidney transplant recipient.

The CDR3 loop is CASSLSGPALIYNEQFF. The CDR3 region has the DNA TGTGCCAGCTCTCTTTCGGGACCGGCGCTAATCTACAATGAGCAGTTCTTC. The rearrangement links TRBV18 to TRBJ2-1; the D gene could be TRBD1 or TRBD2 (5 bases each). Germline lookup yields CDR1 KGHSH and CDR2 LQKENI. The CDR3 spans 17 residues. V was shortened by 6 bases and J by 3 bases, with 21 bases between the two germline ends. Based on the CDR3 plus reference TRBV18 and TRBJ2-1, the full variable domain is NAGVMQNPRHLVRRRGQEARLRCSPMKGHSHVYWYRQLPEEGLKFMVYLQKENIIDESGMPKERFSAEFPKEGPSILRIQQVVRGDSAAYFCASSLSGPALIYNEQFFGPGTRLTVL.